These 10 T cell receptor beta chains came from one sample sequenced in a study of blood T cell repertoires in COVID-19. Sequencing used immunoSEQ multiplex PCR; TCRdb keeps in-frame clones, though not all of them. The sample contains almost 200,000 clones, less than 90% of which appear only once. The sequenced sample consisted of peripheral blood. Receptors originate from a woman in her 70s with acute or convalescent COVID-19.

V gene TRBV19 combines with J gene TRBJ2-2, with 10 nucleotides matching TRBD1. Germline V gene lookup returns CDR1 LNHDA and CDR2 SQIVND (reference sequence). The CDR3 is made up of 16 amino acids. J lost 1 base, V lost 5 bases, and 4 bases had no gene match. CDR3: CASSLGTGVNTGELFF. The CDR3 DNA reads TGTGCCAGTAGTCTCGGGACAGGGGTGAACACCGGGGAGCTGTTTTTT.

The chain is built from TRBV4-2 and TRBJ2-2; TRBD1 might be the D (5 bases). This CDR3 is built from 14 residues. Germline CDR1 reads LGHNA; CDR2 reads YNFKEQ. With 0 bases removed from V and 6 bases from J, the gap between germline ends came to 8 bases. CDR3 sequence (DNA): TGTGCCAGCAGCCAAGAAGAAGGGGCCGGGGAGCTGTTTTTT. Protein: CASSQEEGAGELFF.

The rearrangement links TRBV19 to TRBJ1-2; D remains ambiguous. V lost 2 bases, J lost 4 bases, and 20 bases lay in between. The CDR3 is made up of 17 amino acids. Germline loops: CDR1 LNHDA, CDR2 SQIVND (reference sequence). The CDR3 sequence is CASSIRQSTLHLYGYTF. Here the CDR3 DNA reads TGTGCCAGTAGTATACGGCAGAGCACACTACACCTCTATGGCTACACCTTC.

The CDR3 here is CASSLEVGATQYF. The DNA for the CDR3 is TGTGCCAGCAGCTTAGAGGTCGGTGCGACCCAGTACTTC. V gene TRBV11-2 combines with J gene TRBJ2-5; no firm D call. The germline V gene has CDR1 SGHAT and CDR2 FQNNGV. The CDR3 extends over 13 amino acids. The V and J ends lost 0 bases and 7 bases respectively, with 9 bases between them.

The rearrangement joins TRBV19 to TRBJ2-7, with TRBD1 identical over 7 bases. V was pared by 3 bases and J by 2 bases, with 1 base of the junction left unmatched. CDR3 length equals 13 residues. Germline V lookup: CDR1 LNHDA, CDR2 SQIVND (reference sequence). As DNA, the CDR3 is TGTGCCAGTAGTATCCAGGGGGCCTACGAGCAGTACTTC. It is translated as CASSIQGAYEQYF. The entire variable domain, with the rest obtained from reference TRBV19 and TRBJ2-7, is as follows: DGGITQSPKYLFRKEGQNVTLSCEQNLNHDAMYWYRQDPGQGLRLIYYSQIVNDFQKGDIAEGYSVSREKKESFPLTVTSAQKNPTAFYLCASSIQGAYEQYFGPGTRLTVT.

This clone was found once. The chain employs TRBV28 and TRBJ1-6; the D gene is possibly TRBD1 (6 bases). V lost 1 base and J lost 3, with 10 bases in between. This CDR3 is built from 16 residues. Germline values: CDR1 MDHEN, CDR2 SYDVKM. This CDR3 reads CASSLSQGVYNSPLHF. The CDR3 DNA reads TGTGCCAGCAGTTTATCACAGGGAGTCTATAATTCACCCCTCCACTTT. Full variable domain (outside the CDR3, taken from reference TRBV28 and TRBJ1-6): DVKVTQSSRYLVKRTGEKVFLECVQDMDHENMFWYRQDPGLGLRLIYFSYDVKMKEKGDIPEGYSVSREKKERFSLILESASTNQTSMYLCASSLSQGVYNSPLHFGNGTRLTVT.

The rearrangement uses TRBV28 and TRBJ2-7; tentative D call: TRBD2 (6 bases). Deletions cut 8 bases from V and 1 base from J, with 24 bases between. CDR1 is MDHEN and CDR2 is SYDVKM in the germline V gene. The CDR3 totals 17 residues. This CDR3 is CASGMSYRRARSYEQYF. CDR3 in DNA: TGTGCCAGCGGTATGAGCTATCGGAGGGCCAGATCCTACGAGCAGTACTTC.

The chain uses TRBV6-5 and TRBJ1-5; D might be TRBD1 (6 bases). Germline V gene data show CDR1 as MNHEY and CDR2 as SVGAGI. This CDR3 spans 15 amino acids. Trimming took off 7 bases at V and 2 bases at J, with 15 bases between the two ends. CDR3 protein: CASNEQGLGNQPQHF. Written as DNA, the CDR3 is TGTGCCAGCAACGAACAGGGATTAGGCAATCAGCCCCAGCATTTT.

This clone has a handful of counts. The chain couples TRBV2 to TRBJ1-5; 8 nucleotides align to TRBD1. The length of the CDR3 is 14 residues. The V and J ends lost 4 bases and 5 bases, in that order; junction bases with no gene match: 4. Germline CDR1 is SNHLY and CDR2 is FYNNEI. DNA for the CDR3: TGTGCCAGCAGTGCAACAGGGGGATATCAGCCCCAGCATTTT. It encodes CASSATGGYQPQHF. The whole variable domain, filled in from reference TRBV2 and TRBJ1-5, reads EPEVTQTPSHQVTQMGQEVILRCVPISNHLYFYWYRQILGQKVEFLVSFYNNEISEKSEIFDDQFSVERPDGSNFTLKIRSTKLEDSAMYFCASSATGGYQPQHFGDGTRLSIL.

This clone has a single count. The chain uses TRBV5-4 and TRBJ2-1; possibly TRBD2 for D (6 bases). Germline-derived CDR1 and CDR2 are SGHNT and YYREEE (reference sequence). CDR3 length: 15 amino acids. V was clipped by 0 bases and J by 3 bases, with 10 bases between them. The CDR3 spells CASSLGTTSYNEQFF. Here the CDR3 DNA reads TGTGCCAGCAGCTTGGGGACGACTAGCTACAATGAGCAGTTCTTC.